Included here is one T cell receptor (beta chain) sequence, with context. As yet, its antigen is unknown. This specimen comes from a study of graft-versus-host responses after intestinal transplantation. As for the study in general: Uniformly, recipients were administered anti-thymocyte globulin induction with subsequent tacrolimus and steroids for around 3 years.

The ends lost 6 bases at V and 1 base at J; junction bases unmatched: 2. This CDR3 has 14 residues. Germline-derived CDR1 and CDR2 are MDHEN and SYDVKM. The protocol was immunoSEQ multiplex PCR, while the TCRdb copy is restricted to in-frame clones and leaves out a portion. This table holds about 50,000 clones, around nine tenths found once. Study conclusions and caveats: Recipient marrow contained GvH clones, some of which appeared first in ileum or blood.

Sequenced material: unstimulated CD4+ T cells sorted from spleen or lymph node cells, taken before transplant. This sequence originates from a human donor who was the organ donor for an intestinal transplant. The rearrangement joins TRBV28 to TRBJ2-2; 7 bases agree with TRBD1. The CDR3 DNA reads TGTGCCAGCAGATGGGACAGGAACACCGGGGAGCTGTTTTTT. Encoded protein: CASRWDRNTGELFF.